This TCR beta chain was sequenced during a study of blood T cell repertoires in COVID-19. Study-level background: The analysed material was cDNA or gDNA that came from T cells, B-cell-depleted T cells, or PBMCs.

In terms of age and location, participants ranged from about 18 to 100 years and lived in roughly 22 US areas. Per the authors' pipeline: The authors estimated nucleated cell counts from reference gene primer amplification. Data came from immunoSEQ multiplex PCR; TCRdb stores just in-frame clones and leaves some out. V, J and clone size are taken as reported in that table, and D and trimming were inferred from the DNA itself. The sample carries 280,000 or so clones, roughly 86% recorded once. From germline, CDR1 is SGHVS and CDR2 FNYEAQ. Trimming shortened V by 6 bases and J by 6 bases, and 15 bases separated the two germline ends. The length of the CDR3 is 15 residues.

The chain employs TRBV7-6 and TRBJ1-6; no firm D call. The specimen sequenced was PBMCs or T cells enriched from blood (not recorded which). This sequence originates from a woman in her forties or fifties who had been exposed to COVID-19. The CDR3 spells CASRAASGSNSPLHF. The CDR3 DNA reads TGTGCCAGCAGAGCCGCAAGCGGAAGTAATTCACCCCTCCACTTT.